Shown below are 6 T cell receptor beta chains from a single sample sequenced in a study of CD8+CD57+ T cells in acquired aplastic anemia. For CDR3 and TCR beta VDJ profiling, genomic DNA was the template used. TCRdb used MiXCR to reprocess the reads, holding one entry per CDR3 protein. Of roughly 500,000 distinct CDR3 sequences in the sample, approximately 33% were seen once. Those patients picked for sequencing had displayed CD8+CD57+ cell expansion on flow cytometry. Sequenced: sorted CD4+, CD8+, or CD8+CD57+ T cells (not recorded which) from PBMCs. These receptors all stem from a human donor with aplastic anemia.

The genes are TRBV11-1 and TRBJ2-3; 8 nucleotides agree with TRBD2. CDR1 SGHAT and CDR2 FQDESV come from the germline V gene (reference sequence). V shed 5 bases and J 3 bases; nucleotides not matched to a gene: 16. The CDR3 runs to 18 residues. As DNA, the CDR3 is TGTGCCAGCAGCGCCAAGGGGGGCGGGAGGTTTCAGACAGATACGCAGTATTTT. Protein product: CASSAKGGGRFQTDTQYF.

This clonotype was seen ten or more times. This chain joins TRBV5-5 and TRBJ2-7; D is perhaps TRBD2 (5 bases). Germline CDR1 is SGHKS and CDR2 is YYEKEE (reference sequence). The ends were cut back, 0 bases at V and 2 bases at J, with 9 bases in the middle. The CDR3 runs to 14 residues. CDR3 protein: CASSLGGIPYEQYF. CDR3 coding DNA: TGTGCCAGCAGCTTGGGAGGGATACCCTACGAGCAGTACTTC.

This clonotype turned up a few times. The chain links TRBV4-1 to TRBJ2-7; D may be TRBD1 or TRBD2 (6 bases each). V lost 0 bases and J lost 0, with 12 bases in between. Germline CDR1 and CDR2: MGHRA and YSYEKL. The CDR3 contains 16 residues. The CDR3 DNA reads TGCGCCAGCAGCCAAGATATAGCGGACAGCTCCTACGAGCAGTACTTC. Its protein product is CASSQDIADSSYEQYF.

V is TRBV11-2 and J is TRBJ1-6; no firm D call. Trimming took off 1 base at V and 3 bases at J, with 13 bases between the two ends. The CDR3 extends over 17 amino acids. Per the germline V gene, CDR1 is SGHAT and CDR2 is FQNNGV. In DNA, the CDR3 is TGTGCCAGCAGCTTAGTTCAAAAGGAAATCTATAATTCACCCCTCCACTTT. It translates to CASSLVQKEIYNSPLHF.

This clonotype has ten or more counts. This rearrangement joins TRBV24-1 to TRBJ2-1; a possible D gene is TRBD2 (5 bases). Between the trimmed V and J ends, which lost 9 bases and 8 bases, there was a span of 13 bases. Germline V gene data show CDR1 as KGHDR and CDR2 as SFDVKD. The CDR3 runs 12 residues. The CDR3 DNA is TGTGCCACCCCAACCGAGGGCCATGAGCAGTTCTTC. It encodes CATPTEGHEQFF.

Turning to this clonotype: A much larger clone lies one base from this, so it may be a read error. The chain uses TRBV11-1 and TRBJ2-7; D may be TRBD2 (6 bases). Between the trimmed V and J ends, which lost 5 bases and 6 bases, there was a span of 26 bases. CDR1 and CDR2 (germline): SGHAT, FQDESV (reference sequence). The CDR3 consists of 17 residues. The CDR3 nucleotides are TGTGCCAGCAGCGGTTCTACGAGGGAGAAAGCGGGCTGCGAGCAGTACTTC. Translating it yields CASSGSTREKAGCEQYF. Full variable domain (missing parts from reference TRBV11-1 and TRBJ2-7): EAEVAQSPRYKITEKSQAVAFWCDPISGHATLYWYRQILGQGPELLVQFQDESVVDDSQLPKDRFSAERLKGVDSTLKIQPAELGDSAMYLCASSGSTREKAGCEQYFGPGTRLTVT.